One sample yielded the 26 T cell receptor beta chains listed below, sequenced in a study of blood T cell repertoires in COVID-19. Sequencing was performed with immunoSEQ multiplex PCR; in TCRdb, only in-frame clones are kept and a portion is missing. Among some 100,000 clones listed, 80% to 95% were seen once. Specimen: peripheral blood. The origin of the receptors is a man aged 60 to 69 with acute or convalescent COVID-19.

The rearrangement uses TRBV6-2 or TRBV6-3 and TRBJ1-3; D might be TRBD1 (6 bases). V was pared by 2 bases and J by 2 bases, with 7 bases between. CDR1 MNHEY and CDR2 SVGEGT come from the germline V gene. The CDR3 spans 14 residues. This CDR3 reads CASSYGGPGNTIYF. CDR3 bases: TGTGCCAGCAGTTACGGGGGCCCTGGAAACACCATATATTTT.

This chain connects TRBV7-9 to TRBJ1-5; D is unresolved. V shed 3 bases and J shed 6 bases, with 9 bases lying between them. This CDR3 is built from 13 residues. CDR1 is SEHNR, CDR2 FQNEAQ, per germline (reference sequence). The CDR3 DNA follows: TGTGCCAGCAGCTTGGAGGGAGTTCAGCCCCAGCATTTT. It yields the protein CASSLEGVQPQHF.

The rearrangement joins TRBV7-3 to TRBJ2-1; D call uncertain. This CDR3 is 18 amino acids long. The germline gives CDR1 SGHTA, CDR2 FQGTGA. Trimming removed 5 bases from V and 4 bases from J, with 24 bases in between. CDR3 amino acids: CASSPSSVAALTYNEQFF. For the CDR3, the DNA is TGTGCCAGCAGCCCCTCCTCGGTGGCGGCACTGACGTACAATGAGCAGTTCTTC.

The CDR3 DNA is TGTGCCAGCAGCCAAGAACCCCACAATCTTCACTATGGCTACACCTTC. Its protein product is CASSQEPHNLHYGYTF. The J gene is TRBJ1-2, the V gene TRBV14; the D is unclear. Trimming shortened V by 0 bases and J by 3 bases, and 14 bases separated the two germline ends. CDR1 SGHDN and CDR2 FVKESK come from the germline V gene. This CDR3 spans 16 amino acids.

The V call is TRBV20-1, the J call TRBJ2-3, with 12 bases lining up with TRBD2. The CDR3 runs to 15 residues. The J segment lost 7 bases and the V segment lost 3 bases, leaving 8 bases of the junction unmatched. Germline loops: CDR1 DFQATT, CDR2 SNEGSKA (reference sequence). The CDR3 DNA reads TGCAGTGCTAGTCCTCTAGCGGGAGGGCCTAATACGCAGTATTTT. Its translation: CSASPLAGGPNTQYF.

CDR3 coding DNA: TGTGCCAGCCGTACAGGGGGCAGTGGCTACACCTTC. Residues: CASRTGGSGYTF. The V gene is TRBV6-1, the J gene TRBJ1-2; TRBD1 matches at 9 bases. Unmatched junction bases numbered 5, after V lost 8 bases and J lost 7 bases. The CDR3 contains 12 residues. Germline assignment: CDR1 MNHNS and CDR2 SASEGT.

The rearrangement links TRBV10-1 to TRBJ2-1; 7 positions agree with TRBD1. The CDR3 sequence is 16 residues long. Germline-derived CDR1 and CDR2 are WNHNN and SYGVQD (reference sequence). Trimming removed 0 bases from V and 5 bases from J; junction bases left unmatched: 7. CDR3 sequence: CASSESRQGNNNEQFF. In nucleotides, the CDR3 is TGCGCCAGCAGTGAGTCGAGACAGGGTAACAACAATGAGCAGTTCTTC.

The CDR3 loop is CASSLSTDNSGNTIYF. CDR3 DNA sequence: TGTGCCAGCAGTTTAAGTACTGACAACTCTGGAAACACCATATATTTT. The rearrangement uses TRBV28 and TRBJ1-3, with no clear D. The V end lost 2 bases, the J end lost 0 bases, and 11 bases lay between the germline ends. The germline gives CDR1 MDHEN, CDR2 SYDVKM. This CDR3 contains 16 residues.

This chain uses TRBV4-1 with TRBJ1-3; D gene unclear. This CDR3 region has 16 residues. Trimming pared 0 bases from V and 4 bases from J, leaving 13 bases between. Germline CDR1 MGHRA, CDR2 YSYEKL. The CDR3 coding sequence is TGCGCCAGCAGCCAAGAGTTCTTGGAGTACGGAAACACCATATATTTT. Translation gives CASSQEFLEYGNTIYF.

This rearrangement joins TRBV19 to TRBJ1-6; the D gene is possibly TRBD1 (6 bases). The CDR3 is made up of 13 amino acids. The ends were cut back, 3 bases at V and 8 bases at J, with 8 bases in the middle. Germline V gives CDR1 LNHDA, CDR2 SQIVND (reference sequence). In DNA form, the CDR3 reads TGTGCCAGTAGTATCGGGACACATTCACCCCTCCACTTT. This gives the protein CASSIGTHSPLHF.

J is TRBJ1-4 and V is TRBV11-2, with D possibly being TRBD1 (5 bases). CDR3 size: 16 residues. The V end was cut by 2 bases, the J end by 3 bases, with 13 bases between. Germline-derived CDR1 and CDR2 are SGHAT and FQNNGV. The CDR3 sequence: CASSLTGDTSNEKLFF. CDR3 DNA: TGTGCCAGCAGCTTAACGGGGGATACATCTAATGAAAAACTGTTTTTT.

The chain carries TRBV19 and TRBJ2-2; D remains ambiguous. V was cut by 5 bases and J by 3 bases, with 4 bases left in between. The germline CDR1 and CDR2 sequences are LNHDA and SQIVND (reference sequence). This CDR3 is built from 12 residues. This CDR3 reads CASSPYTGELFF. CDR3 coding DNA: TGTGCCAGTAGTCCTTACACCGGGGAGCTGTTTTTT.

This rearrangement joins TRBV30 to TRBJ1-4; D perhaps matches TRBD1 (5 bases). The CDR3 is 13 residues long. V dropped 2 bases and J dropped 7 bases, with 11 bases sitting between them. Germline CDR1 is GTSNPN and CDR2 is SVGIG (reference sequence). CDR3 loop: CAWSLGGAEKLFF. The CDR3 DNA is TGTGCCTGGAGTCTAGGAGGGGCTGAAAAACTGTTTTTT.

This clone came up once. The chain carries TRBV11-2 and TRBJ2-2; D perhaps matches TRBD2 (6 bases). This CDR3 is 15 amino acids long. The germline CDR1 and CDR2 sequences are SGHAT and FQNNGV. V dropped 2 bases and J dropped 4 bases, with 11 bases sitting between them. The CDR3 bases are TGTGCCAGCAGCTTAAGCCTAGCGAGCACCGGGGAGCTGTTTTTT. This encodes CASSLSLASTGELFF.

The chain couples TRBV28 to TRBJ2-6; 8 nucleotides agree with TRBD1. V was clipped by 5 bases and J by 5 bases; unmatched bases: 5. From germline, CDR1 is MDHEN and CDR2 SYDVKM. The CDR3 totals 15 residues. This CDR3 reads CASSQGARWANVLTF. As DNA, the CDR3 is TGTGCCAGCAGTCAGGGGGCGAGGTGGGCCAACGTCCTGACTTTC. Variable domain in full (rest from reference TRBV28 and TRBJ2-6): DVKVTQSSRYLVKRTGEKVFLECVQDMDHENMFWYRQDPGLGLRLIYFSYDVKMKEKGDIPEGYSVSREKKERFSLILESASTNQTSMYLCASSQGARWANVLTFGAGSRLTVL.

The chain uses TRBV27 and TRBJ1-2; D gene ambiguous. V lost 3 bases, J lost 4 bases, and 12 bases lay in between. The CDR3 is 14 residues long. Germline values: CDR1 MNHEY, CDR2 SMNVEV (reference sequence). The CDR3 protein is CASSFRTEGYGYTF. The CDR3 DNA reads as TGTGCCAGCAGTTTTAGGACCGAGGGCTATGGCTACACCTTC.

The CDR3 DNA reads TGTGCCAGCAGTTTGGACAGGGGGGCTTCACCCCTCCACTTT. It is translated as CASSLDRGASPLHF. The chain recombines TRBV28 with TRBJ1-6, with 10 bases matching TRBD1. Trimming cost V 3 bases and J 9 bases; bases outside gene matches: 2. Germline values: CDR1 MDHEN, CDR2 SYDVKM. The CDR3 loop spans 14 amino acids.

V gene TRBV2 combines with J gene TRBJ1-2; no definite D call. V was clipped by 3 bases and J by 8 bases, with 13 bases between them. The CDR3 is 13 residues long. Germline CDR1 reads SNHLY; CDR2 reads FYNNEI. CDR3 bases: TGTGCCAGCAGTGATCGACTAACGGGAGGCTACACCTTC. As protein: CASSDRLTGGYTF.

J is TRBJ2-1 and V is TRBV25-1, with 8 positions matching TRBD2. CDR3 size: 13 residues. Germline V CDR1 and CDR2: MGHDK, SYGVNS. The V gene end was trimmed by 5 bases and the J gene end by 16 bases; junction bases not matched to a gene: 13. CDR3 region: CASSPSPSGSGFF. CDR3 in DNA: TGTGCCAGCAGTCCGTCCCCTAGCGGGTCCGGATTCTTC.

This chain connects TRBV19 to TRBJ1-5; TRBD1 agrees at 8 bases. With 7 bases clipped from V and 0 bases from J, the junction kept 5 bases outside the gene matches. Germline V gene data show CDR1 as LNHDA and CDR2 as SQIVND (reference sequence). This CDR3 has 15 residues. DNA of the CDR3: TGTGCCAGTACCGCGACAGGGGATAGCAATCAGCCCCAGCATTTT. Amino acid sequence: CASTATGDSNQPQHF.

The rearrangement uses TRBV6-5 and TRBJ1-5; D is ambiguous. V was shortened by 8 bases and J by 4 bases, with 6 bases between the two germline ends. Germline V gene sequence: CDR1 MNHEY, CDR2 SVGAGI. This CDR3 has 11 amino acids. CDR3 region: CASSGNQPQHF. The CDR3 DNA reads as TGTGCCAGCTCCGGTAATCAGCCCCAGCATTTT.

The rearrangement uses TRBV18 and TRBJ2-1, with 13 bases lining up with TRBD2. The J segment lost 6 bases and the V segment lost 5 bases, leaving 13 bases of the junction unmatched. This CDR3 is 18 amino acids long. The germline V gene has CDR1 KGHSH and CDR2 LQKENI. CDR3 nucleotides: TGTGCCAGCTCAATCGGGACTAGCGGGGCTGTGACTTCCAATGAGCAGTTCTTC. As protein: CASSIGTSGAVTSNEQFF.

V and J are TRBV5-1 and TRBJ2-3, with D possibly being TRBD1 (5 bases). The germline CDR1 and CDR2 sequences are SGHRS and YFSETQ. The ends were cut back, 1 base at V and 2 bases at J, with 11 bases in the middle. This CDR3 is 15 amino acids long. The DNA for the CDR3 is TGCGCCAGCAGCTTGTTAAGGGGCCACACAGATACGCAGTATTTT. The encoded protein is CASSLLRGHTDTQYF.

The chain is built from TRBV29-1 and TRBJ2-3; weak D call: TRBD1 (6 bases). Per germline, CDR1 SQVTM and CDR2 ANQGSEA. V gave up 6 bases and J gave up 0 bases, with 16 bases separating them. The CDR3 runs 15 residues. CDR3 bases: TGCAGCGTGCCCCCCCCCGACAGGAGCACAGATACGCAGTATTTT. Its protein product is CSVPPPDRSTDTQYF.

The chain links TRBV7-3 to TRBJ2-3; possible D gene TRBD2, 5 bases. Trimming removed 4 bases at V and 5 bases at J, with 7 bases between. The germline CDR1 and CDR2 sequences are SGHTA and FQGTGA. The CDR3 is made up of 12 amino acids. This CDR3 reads CASSSAGDTQYF. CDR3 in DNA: TGTGCCAGCAGCTCGGCGGGAGATACGCAGTATTTT.

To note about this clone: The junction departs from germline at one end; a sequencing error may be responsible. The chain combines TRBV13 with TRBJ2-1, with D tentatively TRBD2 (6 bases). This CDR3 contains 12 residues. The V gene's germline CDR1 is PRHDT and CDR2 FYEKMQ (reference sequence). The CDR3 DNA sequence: TGTGCCAGCAGCTTCGCAGGACTACCCAAAATCTTC. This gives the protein CASSFAGLPKIF.